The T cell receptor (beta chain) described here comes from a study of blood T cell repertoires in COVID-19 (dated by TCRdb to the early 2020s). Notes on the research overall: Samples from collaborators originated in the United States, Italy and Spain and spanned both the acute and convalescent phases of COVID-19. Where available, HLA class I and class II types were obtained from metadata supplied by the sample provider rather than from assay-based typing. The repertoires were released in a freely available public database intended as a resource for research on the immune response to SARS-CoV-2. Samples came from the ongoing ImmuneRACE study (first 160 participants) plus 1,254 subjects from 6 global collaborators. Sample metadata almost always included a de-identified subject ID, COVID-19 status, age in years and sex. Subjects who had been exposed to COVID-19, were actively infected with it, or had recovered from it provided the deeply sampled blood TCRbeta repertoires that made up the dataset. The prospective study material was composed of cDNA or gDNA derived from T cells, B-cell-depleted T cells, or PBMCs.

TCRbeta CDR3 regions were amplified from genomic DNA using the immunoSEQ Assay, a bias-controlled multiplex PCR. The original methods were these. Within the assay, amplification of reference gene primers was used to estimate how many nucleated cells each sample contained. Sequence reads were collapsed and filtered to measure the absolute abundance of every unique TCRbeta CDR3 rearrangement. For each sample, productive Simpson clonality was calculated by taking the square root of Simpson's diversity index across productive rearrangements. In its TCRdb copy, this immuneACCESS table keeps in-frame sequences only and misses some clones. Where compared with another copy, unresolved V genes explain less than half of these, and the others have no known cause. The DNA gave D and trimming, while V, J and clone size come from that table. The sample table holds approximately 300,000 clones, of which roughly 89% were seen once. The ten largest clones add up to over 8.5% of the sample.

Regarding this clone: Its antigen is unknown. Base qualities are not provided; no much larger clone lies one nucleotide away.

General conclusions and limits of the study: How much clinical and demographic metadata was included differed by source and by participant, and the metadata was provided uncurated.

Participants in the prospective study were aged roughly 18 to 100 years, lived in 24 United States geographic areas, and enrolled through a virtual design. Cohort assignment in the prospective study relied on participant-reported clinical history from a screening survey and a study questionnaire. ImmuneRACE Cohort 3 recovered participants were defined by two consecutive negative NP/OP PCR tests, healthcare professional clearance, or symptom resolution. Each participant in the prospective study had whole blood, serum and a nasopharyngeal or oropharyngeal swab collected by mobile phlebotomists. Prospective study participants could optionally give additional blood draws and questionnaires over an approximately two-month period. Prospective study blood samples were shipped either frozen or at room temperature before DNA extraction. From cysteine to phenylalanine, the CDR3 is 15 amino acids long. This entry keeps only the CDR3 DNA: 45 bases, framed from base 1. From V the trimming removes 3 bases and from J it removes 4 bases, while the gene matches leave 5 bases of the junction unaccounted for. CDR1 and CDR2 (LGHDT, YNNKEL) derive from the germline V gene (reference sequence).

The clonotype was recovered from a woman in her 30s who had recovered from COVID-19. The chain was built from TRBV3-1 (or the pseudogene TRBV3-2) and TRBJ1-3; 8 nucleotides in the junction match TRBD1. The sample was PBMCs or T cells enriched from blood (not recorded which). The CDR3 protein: CASSQTRQGGNTIYF. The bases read TGTGCCAGCAGCCAGACCCGACAGGGGGGAAACACCATATATTTT.